This is a list of T cell receptor beta chains from one sample in a study of CD8+CD57+ T cells in acquired aplastic anemia. In TCRdb, the reads were re-called with MiXCR into one record per CDR3 protein. There are under 350,000 distinct CDR3 sequences in the sample; approximately 55% occur only once, and less than 10% lies in the top ten. Sequencing was performed on sorted CD4+, CD8+, or CD8+CD57+ T cells (not recorded which) from PBMCs. These receptors all stem from a human donor with severe aplastic anemia or a healthy control (not recorded which). Both conserved end residues are part of each CDR3. Each record gives: D gene, V gene, J gene, clone size, CDR3 protein, CDR3 DNA. D genes are given only for firm matches. Rows may omit the clone size; those that give it use once, few, many or a size class.

D gene: .
V gene: TRBV9
J gene: TRBJ2-1
clone size: .
CDR3 protein: CASQSSSYNEQFF
CDR3 DNA: TGTGCCAGCCAGAGCAGTTCCTACAATGAGCAGTTCTTC

D gene: .
V gene: TRBV7-8
J gene: TRBJ1-2
clone size: .
CDR3 protein: CASSPTATGTNYGYTF
CDR3 DNA: TGTGCCAGCAGCCCTACCGCCACAGGGACTAACTATGGCTACACCTTC

D gene: .
V gene: TRBV7-9
J gene: TRBJ1-1
clone size: few
CDR3 protein: CASSLVRVAEAFF
CDR3 DNA: TGTGCCAGCAGCTTAGTGCGGGTGGCTGAAGCTTTCTTT

D gene: TRBD1
V gene: TRBV2
J gene: TRBJ1-2
clone size: many
CDR3 protein: CASSQIRDSPNYGYTF
CDR3 DNA: TGTGCCAGCAGTCAAATCCGGGACAGCCCTAACTATGGCTACACCTTC

D gene: .
V gene: TRBV2
J gene: TRBJ1-1
clone size: .
CDR3 protein: CASSETGSYTEAFF
CDR3 DNA: TGTGCCAGCAGTGAAACAGGGTCCTACACTGAAGCTTTCTTT

D gene: .
V gene: TRBV20-1
J gene: TRBJ1-6
clone size: many
CDR3 protein: CSARKGLSYNSPLHF
CDR3 DNA: TGCAGTGCTCGAAAGGGGCTCTCCTATAATTCACCCCTCCACTTT

D gene: TRBD1
V gene: TRBV5-5
J gene: TRBJ1-1
clone size: many
CDR3 protein: CASSFETGGLGTEAFF
CDR3 DNA: TGTGCCAGCAGCTTTGAGACAGGGGGGTTAGGCACTGAAGCTTTCTTT

D gene: TRBD2
V gene: TRBV2
J gene: TRBJ2-5
clone size: many
CDR3 protein: CASSVRRGVETQYF
CDR3 DNA: TGTGCCAGCAGTGTAAGACGGGGGGTAGAGACCCAGTACTTC

D gene: TRBD1
V gene: TRBV19
J gene: TRBJ1-5
clone size: .
CDR3 protein: CASSTSGTGGSNQPQHF
CDR3 DNA: TGTGCCAGTAGTACCTCCGGGACAGGGGGCAGCAATCAGCCCCAGCATTTT

D gene: .
V gene: TRBV7-2
J gene: TRBJ1-4
clone size: .
CDR3 protein: CASSPTGTAYEKLFF
CDR3 DNA: TGTGCCAGCAGCCCCACCGGGACGGCCTATGAAAAACTGTTTTTT

D gene: .
V gene: TRBV29-1
J gene: TRBJ1-2
clone size: .
CDR3 protein: CSVVEGGADYGYTF
CDR3 DNA: TGCAGCGTTGTCGAGGGGGGGGCCGACTATGGCTACACCTTC

D gene: TRBD1
V gene: TRBV7-2
J gene: TRBJ2-7
clone size: few
CDR3 protein: CASSFSGQGAYEQYF
CDR3 DNA: TGTGCCAGCAGCTTTAGTGGGCAGGGGGCCTACGAGCAGTACTTC

D gene: TRBD2
V gene: TRBV9
J gene: TRBJ2-2
clone size: .
CDR3 protein: CASSVAFRTSGSTGELFF
CDR3 DNA: TGTGCCAGCAGCGTAGCTTTTCGGACTAGCGGGTCGACCGGGGAGCTGTTTTTT

D gene: .
V gene: TRBV19
J gene: TRBJ2-7
clone size: .
CDR3 protein: CASSDQGYEQYF
CDR3 DNA: TGTGCCAGTAGTGATCAGGGTTACGAGCAGTACTTC

D gene: TRBD2
V gene: TRBV29-1
J gene: TRBJ2-3
clone size: .
CDR3 protein: CSVEGAMKLAGKRDTQYF
CDR3 DNA: TGCAGCGTTGAAGGGGCAATGAAGCTAGCGGGTAAGAGGGATACGCAGTATTTT

D gene: TRBD2
V gene: TRBV19
J gene: TRBJ2-3
clone size: .
CDR3 protein: CASSTLAGVDTQYF
CDR3 DNA: TGTGCCAGTAGTACGTTGGCGGGGGTGGATACGCAGTATTTT

D gene: .
V gene: TRBV19
J gene: TRBJ1-1
clone size: .
CDR3 protein: CASRSTDRSNEAFF
CDR3 DNA: TGTGCCAGTAGATCCACAGACAGGTCAAATGAAGCTTTCTTT

D gene: .
V gene: TRBV29-1
J gene: TRBJ2-7
clone size: .
CDR3 protein: CSVSGTSYGQYF
CDR3 DNA: TGCAGCGTTTCCGGGACCTCCTACGGGCAGTACTTC

D gene: .
V gene: TRBV4-1
J gene: TRBJ1-1
clone size: .
CDR3 protein: CASSQGGLTEAFF
CDR3 DNA: TGCGCCAGCAGCCAAGGAGGGCTTACCGAAGCTTTCTTT

D gene: .
V gene: TRBV19
J gene: TRBJ1-2
clone size: .
CDR3 protein: CASSIPETTNYGYTF
CDR3 DNA: TGTGCCAGTAGTATACCTGAGACAACTAACTATGGCTACACCTTC

D gene: .
V gene: TRBV2
J gene: TRBJ1-4
clone size: few
CDR3 protein: CASSEQLVARLFF
CDR3 DNA: TGTGCCAGCAGTGAACAGTTGGTCGCTAGACTGTTTTTT

D gene: .
V gene: TRBV11-2
J gene: TRBJ2-7
clone size: .
CDR3 protein: CASSLVFGDTYEQYF
CDR3 DNA: TGTGCCAGCAGCTTAGTATTTGGGGACACCTACGAGCAGTACTTC

D gene: .
V gene: TRBV12-3/TRBV12-4
J gene: TRBJ2-5
clone size: few
CDR3 protein: CASSLIGGQETQYF
CDR3 DNA: TGTGCCAGCAGTTTAATAGGGGGGCAAGAGACCCAGTACTTC

D gene: .
V gene: TRBV12-3/TRBV12-4
J gene: TRBJ1-6
clone size: many
CDR3 protein: CASSLHYNSPLHF
CDR3 DNA: TGTGCCAGCAGTTTACACTATAATTCACCCCTCCACTTT

D gene: .
V gene: TRBV7-6
J gene: TRBJ2-5
clone size: few
CDR3 protein: CASSLEVQETQYF
CDR3 DNA: TGTGCCAGCAGCTTAGAGGTCCAAGAGACCCAGTACTTC

D gene: TRBD1
V gene: TRBV15
J gene: TRBJ1-6
clone size: once
CDR3 protein: CATSRGGQGLPLHF
CDR3 DNA: TGTGCCACCAGCAGAGGGGGACAGGGTCTCCCCCTCCACTTT

D gene: .
V gene: TRBV20-1
J gene: TRBJ1-5
clone size: .
CDR3 protein: CSASEGSDRPQHF
CDR3 DNA: TGCAGTGCTAGTGAGGGTTCTGATCGGCCACAGCATTTT

D gene: .
V gene: TRBV12-3/TRBV12-4
J gene: TRBJ1-2
clone size: .
CDR3 protein: CASSWGRRPNYGYTF
CDR3 DNA: TGTGCCAGCAGTTGGGGACGCCGCCCTAACTATGGCTACACCTTC

D gene: TRBD1
V gene: TRBV6-5
J gene: TRBJ2-7
clone size: many
CDR3 protein: CASRTGEYEQYF
CDR3 DNA: TGTGCCAGCCGCACAGGGGAATACGAGCAGTACTTC

D gene: TRBD2
V gene: TRBV7-6
J gene: TRBJ2-3
clone size: .
CDR3 protein: CASSLEASGTDTQYF
CDR3 DNA: TGTGCCAGCAGCTTAGAGGCTAGCGGGACGGATACGCAGTATTTT

D gene: TRBD2
V gene: TRBV10-1
J gene: TRBJ2-3
clone size: .
CDR3 protein: CATWASGRCTDTQYF
CDR3 DNA: TGCGCCACCTGGGCTAGCGGGAGGTGCACAGATACGCAGTATTTT

D gene: .
V gene: TRBV7-9
J gene: TRBJ1-1
clone size: once
CDR3 protein: CASTLLWGTEAFF
CDR3 DNA: TGTGCCAGCACCCTTTTATGGGGCACTGAAGCTTTCTTT

D gene: TRBD2
V gene: TRBV7-3
J gene: TRBJ2-1
clone size: .
CDR3 protein: CASSPAGGEAEQFF
CDR3 DNA: TGTGCCAGCAGCCCAGCGGGGGGGGAGGCTGAGCAGTTCTTC

D gene: .
V gene: TRBV4-1
J gene: TRBJ2-7
clone size: .
CDR3 protein: CASSHDDSYEQYF
CDR3 DNA: TGCGCCAGCAGCCATGACGACAGCTACGAGCAGTACTTC

D gene: .
V gene: TRBV25-1
J gene: TRBJ1-1
clone size: few
CDR3 protein: CAAARVNTEAFF
CDR3 DNA: TGTGCCGCGGCTAGAGTGAACACTGAAGCTTTCTTT

D gene: .
V gene: TRBV2
J gene: TRBJ1-6
clone size: .
CDR3 protein: CASRRGERSPLHF
CDR3 DNA: TGTGCCAGCAGGAGGGGTGAGAGGTCACCCCTCCACTTT

D gene: .
V gene: TRBV12-5
J gene: TRBJ1-5
clone size: many
CDR3 protein: CASGLVLTARGRNQPQHF
CDR3 DNA: TGTGCTAGTGGTTTGGTACTAACGGCCCGGGGAAGAAATCAGCCCCAGCATTTT

D gene: .
V gene: TRBV25-1
J gene: TRBJ2-2
clone size: .
CDR3 protein: CASSGRISNTGELFF
CDR3 DNA: TGTGCCAGCAGTGGCCGAATTTCAAACACCGGGGAGCTGTTTTTT

D gene: .
V gene: TRBV9
J gene: TRBJ2-7
clone size: .
CDR3 protein: CASSGLSTYEQYF
CDR3 DNA: TGTGCCAGCAGCGGACTATCTACCTACGAGCAGTACTTC